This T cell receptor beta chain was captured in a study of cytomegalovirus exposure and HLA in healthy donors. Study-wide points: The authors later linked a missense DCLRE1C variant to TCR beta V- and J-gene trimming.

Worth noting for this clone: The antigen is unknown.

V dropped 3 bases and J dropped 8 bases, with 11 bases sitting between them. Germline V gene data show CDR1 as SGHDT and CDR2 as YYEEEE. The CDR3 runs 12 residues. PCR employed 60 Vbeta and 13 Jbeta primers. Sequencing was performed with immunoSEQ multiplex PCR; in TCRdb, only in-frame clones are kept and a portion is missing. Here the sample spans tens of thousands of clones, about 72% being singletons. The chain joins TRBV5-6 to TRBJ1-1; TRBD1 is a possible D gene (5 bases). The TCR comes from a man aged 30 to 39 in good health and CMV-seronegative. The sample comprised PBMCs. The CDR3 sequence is CASSYAAGEAFF. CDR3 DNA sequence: TGTGCCAGCAGCTACGCGGCAGGGGAAGCTTTCTTT.